The clone carrying this TCR beta chain was seen ten or more times. Antigen specificity is unknown. These data come from a study of T cell repertoires in cytomegalovirus infection. One entry per CDR3 protein results from TCRdb running MiXCR on the reads. The sample yields about 700,000 distinct CDR3 sequences, roughly a third seen once. Regarding the study as a whole: There were carriers of CMV plus the relevant HLA, and cumulative public TCR beta family frequency identified them. HLA-C-restricted CMV clonotypes gave the most frequent clonotype in two of eight donors.

The source is a human donor in good health (CMV status not recorded). Some clones in this sample may be carry-over from other donors' samples. The sequencing used cultured PBMCs, collected from culture after CMV antigen stimulation.

CDR3 DNA: TGTGCCAGCAGCTTAGAACAGGGGGTATACAATGAGCAGTTCTTC. Translated: CASSLEQGVYNEQFF. The chain carries TRBV7-6 and TRBJ2-1; the match to TRBD1 covers 8 bases. The ends lost 1 base at V and 4 bases at J; junction bases unmatched: 3. The CDR3 is 15 residues long. Germline CDR1 reads SGHVS; CDR2 reads FNYEAQ. The variable domain in full, with the rest retrieved from reference TRBV7-6 and TRBJ2-1, is GAGVSQSPRYKVTKRGQDVALRCDPISGHVSLYWYRQALGQGPEFLTYFNYEAQQDKSGLPNDRFSAERPEGSISTLTIQRTEQRDSAMYRCASSLEQGVYNEQFFGPGTRLTVL.